This record looks at one TCR beta chain sequence and its context. The assay was immunoSEQ multiplex PCR, and TCRdb's table has in-frame clones only and misses some. The sample lists around 64,000 clones, more than 70% occurring once. This specimen comes from a study of control samples from healthy donors and cancer patients. J was trimmed by 3 bases and V by 7 bases; bases with no gene match: 8. The germline V gene has CDR1 MNHEY and CDR2 SVGAGI. The length of the CDR3 is 15 residues. The chain uses TRBV6-5 and TRBJ2-2; 7 bases align to TRBD1. This receptor was taken from a man aged 55-75 years with colorectal cancer. Material: PBMCs. The CDR3 nucleotides read TGTGCCAGCACCCGATCGCAGGGGGACACCGGGGAGCTGTTTTTT. Translated: CASTRSQGDTGELFF.